This is a list of T cell receptor beta chains from one sample in a study of shared clonotypes between healthy human individuals. Method: immunoSEQ multiplex PCR; TCRdb's copy keeps in-frame clones and lacks some. The sample yields around 990,000 clones, around three quarters seen once. The material sequenced was memory CD4+ T cells from PBMCs. The receptors come from a man aged 18 to 29 in good health. Some clones in this sample may be carry-over from other donors' samples. The CDR3 runs from the conserved cysteine through the conserved F or W. D genes are given only for firm matches. Size tells how often a clone was seen (once, few, many) or the class of an expanded clone, and some rows leave it out.

TRBV18	13	TRBJ2-7	.	few	CASSPSANYEQYF	TGTGCCAGCTCACCATCCGCGAACTACGAGCAGTACTTC
TRBV7-8	15	TRBJ2-2	.	many	CASSSLGGGPGELFF	TGTGCCAGCAGCTCACTAGGCGGTGGACCCGGGGAGCTGTTTTTT
TRBV5-1	17	TRBJ2-3	TRBD2	.	CASSLGFVAGGTDTQYF	TGCGCCAGCAGCTTGGGGTTTGTAGCGGGAGGCACAGATACGCAGTATTTT
TRBV25-1	13	TRBJ2-7	.	.	CASSSPRGYEQYF	TGTGCCAGCAGTTCCCCTCGGGGCTACGAGCAGTACTTC
TRBV11-2	15	TRBJ1-2	.	.	CASSLGPGAGYGYTF	TGTGCCAGCAGCTTAGGGCCAGGGGCTGGCTATGGCTACACCTTC
TRBV6-6	13	TRBJ2-7	TRBD1	.	CASFGQGASEQYF	TGTGCCAGCTTCGGGCAGGGGGCGTCCGAGCAGTACTTC
TRBV11-3	14	TRBJ2-1	.	.	CASSESFPYNEQFF	TGTGCCAGCAGCGAGAGCTTTCCCTACAATGAGCAGTTCTTC
TRBV7-9	16	TRBJ2-7	TRBD2	.	CASRKGSPLAGYEQYF	TGTGCCAGCCGCAAAGGAAGCCCGCTAGCGGGATACGAGCAGTACTTC
TRBV6-1	15	TRBJ2-7	TRBD2	.	CASSGGLAGLYEQYF	TGTGCCAGCAGTGGAGGACTAGCGGGACTCTACGAGCAGTACTTC
TRBV5-4	13	TRBJ1-2	.	.	CASSFSGSYGYTF	TGTGCCAGCAGCTTTAGTGGGAGCTATGGCTACACCTTC
TRBV19	14	TRBJ1-5	.	few	CASSTPGLQGPQHF	TGTGCCAGTAGTACCCCGGGGCTCCAGGGGCCCCAGCATTTT
TRBV27	12	TRBJ2-5	.	.	CASSTYQETQYF	TGTGCCAGCAGCACGTACCAAGAGACCCAGTACTTC
TRBV28	13	TRBJ1-1	.	.	CASGDGLNTEAFF	TGTGCCAGCGGGGACGGCTTGAACACTGAAGCTTTCTTT
TRBV9	19	TRBJ1-1	TRBD1	once	CASSVGSGSQGVMNTEAFF	TGTGCCAGCAGCGTAGGGTCCGGGTCACAGGGGGTAATGAACACTGAAGCTTTCTTT
TRBV2	14	TRBJ1-2	TRBD1	.	CASSTGQGNYGYTF	TGTGCCAGCAGCACGGGACAGGGCAACTATGGCTACACCTTC
TRBV28	16	TRBJ1-2	TRBD1	once	CASSSGTGKLTWGYTF	TGTGCCAGCAGTTCTGGGACAGGGAAACTTACTTGGGGCTACACCTTC
TRBV9	16	TRBJ1-1	.	.	CASSVGVGTRNTEAFF	TGTGCCAGCAGCGTAGGGGTGGGGACACGGAACACTGAAGCTTTCTTT
TRBV9	15	TRBJ1-5	TRBD1	.	CASSVGQGENQPQHF	TGTGCCAGCAGCGTAGGACAGGGGGAAAATCAGCCCCAGCATTTT
TRBV28	15	TRBJ1-2	.	.	CASSLDPSRAYGYTF	TGTGCCAGCAGTTTAGACCCGAGCAGGGCCTATGGCTACACCTTC
TRBV7-3	17	TRBJ2-6	TRBD1	few	CASSLIPGGTGANVLTF	TGTGCCAGCAGCTTAATTCCAGGGGGAACTGGGGCCAACGTCCTGACTTTC
TRBV10-3	16	TRBJ1-2	.	.	CAIRDGADTGTHGYTF	TGTGCCATCAGGGATGGGGCAGATACAGGGACCCATGGGTACACCTTC
TRBV7-9	16	TRBJ1-5	.	.	CASSLAGTAVSQPQHF	TGTGCCAGCAGCTTAGCAGGGACTGCTGTGAGTCAGCCCCAGCATTTT
TRBV30	13	TRBJ1-3	.	few	CAWSTSFGNTIYF	TGTGCCTGGAGTACGTCATTCGGAAACACCATATATTTT
TRBV25-1	11	TRBJ2-2	.	.	CASSEGGELFF	TGTGCCAGCAGTGAGGGCGGGGAGCTGTTTTTT
TRBV29-1	15	TRBJ2-1	TRBD2	.	CSVGSTSGALDEQFF	TGCAGCGTTGGGTCCACTAGCGGGGCCCTTGACGAGCAGTTCTTC
TRBV7-6	13	TRBJ2-7	.	.	CASSLLGIGEQYF	TGTGCCAGCAGCTTATTGGGCATAGGCGAGCAGTACTTC
TRBV5-8	13	TRBJ1-2	TRBD1	.	CASSLRTGWGYTF	TGTGCCAGCAGCCTAAGGACAGGGTGGGGCTACACCTTC
TRBV10-2	14	TRBJ2-7	.	few	CASTLGRGTYEQYF	TGCGCCAGCACCCTTGGCCGGGGGACCTACGAGCAGTACTTC
TRBV6-1	15	TRBJ1-6	.	.	CASSGAYVYNSPLHF	TGTGCCAGCAGTGGGGCCTATGTCTATAATTCACCCCTCCACTTT
TRBV11-2	12	TRBJ2-3	.	.	CASSFWPDTQYF	TGTGCCAGCAGCTTTTGGCCTGATACGCAGTATTTT
TRBV6-1	14	TRBJ2-7	.	.	CASSEAHSSYEQYF	TGTGCCAGCAGTGAAGCCCACAGCTCCTACGAGCAGTACTTC
TRBV7-9	14	TRBJ1-4	.	.	CASSLGGGDEKLFF	TGTGCCAGCAGCTTAGGGGGAGGCGATGAAAAACTGTTTTTT